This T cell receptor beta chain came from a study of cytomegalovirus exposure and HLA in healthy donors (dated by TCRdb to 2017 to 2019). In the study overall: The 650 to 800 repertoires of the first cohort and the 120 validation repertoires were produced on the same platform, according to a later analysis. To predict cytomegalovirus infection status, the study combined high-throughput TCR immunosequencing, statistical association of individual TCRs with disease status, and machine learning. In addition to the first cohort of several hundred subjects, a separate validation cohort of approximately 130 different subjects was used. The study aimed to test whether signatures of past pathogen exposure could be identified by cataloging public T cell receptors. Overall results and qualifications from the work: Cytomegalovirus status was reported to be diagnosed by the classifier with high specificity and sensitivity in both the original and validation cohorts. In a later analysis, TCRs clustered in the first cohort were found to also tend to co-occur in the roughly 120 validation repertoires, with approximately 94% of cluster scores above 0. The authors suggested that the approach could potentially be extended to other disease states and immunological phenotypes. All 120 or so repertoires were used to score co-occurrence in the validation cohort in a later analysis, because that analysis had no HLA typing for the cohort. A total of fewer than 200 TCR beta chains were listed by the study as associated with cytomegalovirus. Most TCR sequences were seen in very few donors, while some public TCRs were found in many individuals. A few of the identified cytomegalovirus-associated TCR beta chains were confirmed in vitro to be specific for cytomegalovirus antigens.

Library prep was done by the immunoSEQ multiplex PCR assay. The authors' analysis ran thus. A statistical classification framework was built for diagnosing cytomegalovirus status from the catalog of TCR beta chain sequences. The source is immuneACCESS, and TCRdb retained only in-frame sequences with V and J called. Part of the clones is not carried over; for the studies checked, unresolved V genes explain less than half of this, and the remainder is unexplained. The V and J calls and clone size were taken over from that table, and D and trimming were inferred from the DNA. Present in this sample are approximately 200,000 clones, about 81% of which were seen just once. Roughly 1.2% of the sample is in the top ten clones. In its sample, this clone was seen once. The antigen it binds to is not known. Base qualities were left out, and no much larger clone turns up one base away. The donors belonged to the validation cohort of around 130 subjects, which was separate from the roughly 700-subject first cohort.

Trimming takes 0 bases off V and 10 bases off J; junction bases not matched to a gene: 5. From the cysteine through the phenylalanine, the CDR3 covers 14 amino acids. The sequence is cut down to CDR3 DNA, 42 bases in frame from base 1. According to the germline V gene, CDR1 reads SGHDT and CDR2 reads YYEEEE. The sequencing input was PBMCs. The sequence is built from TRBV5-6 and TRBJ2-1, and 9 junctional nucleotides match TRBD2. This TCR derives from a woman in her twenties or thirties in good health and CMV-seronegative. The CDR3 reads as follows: CASSLVLAGREQFF. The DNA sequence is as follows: TGTGCCAGCAGCTTGGTGCTAGCGGGAAGGGAGCAGTTCTTC.